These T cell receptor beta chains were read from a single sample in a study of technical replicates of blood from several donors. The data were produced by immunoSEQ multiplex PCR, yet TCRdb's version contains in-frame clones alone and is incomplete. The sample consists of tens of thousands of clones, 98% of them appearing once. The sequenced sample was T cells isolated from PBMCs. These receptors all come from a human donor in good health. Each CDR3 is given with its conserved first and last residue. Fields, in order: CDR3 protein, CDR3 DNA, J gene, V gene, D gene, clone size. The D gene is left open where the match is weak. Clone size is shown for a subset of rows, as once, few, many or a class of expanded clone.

cdr3_aa: CASSRGQAADTQYF; cdr3_nt: TGTGCCAGCAGCCGGGGACAGGCAGCAGATACGCAGTATTTT; j_call: TRBJ2-3; v_call: TRBV7-9; d_call: TRBD1; clone_size: .
cdr3_aa: CASSGRVGNQPQHF; cdr3_nt: TGTGCCAGCAGTGGCAGGGTAGGCAATCAGCCCCAGCATTTT; j_call: TRBJ1-5; v_call: TRBV2; d_call: .; clone_size: .
cdr3_aa: CASSESMELGYEQYF; cdr3_nt: TGCGCCAGCAGTGAGTCGATGGAACTAGGGTACGAGCAGTACTTC; j_call: TRBJ2-7; v_call: TRBV10-1; d_call: .; clone_size: .
cdr3_aa: CASSLAGTAGNTIYF; cdr3_nt: TGCGCCAGCAGCTTGGCCGGGACTGCTGGAAACACCATATATTTT; j_call: TRBJ1-3; v_call: TRBV5-1; d_call: .; clone_size: .
cdr3_aa: CASRSDSNNSPLHF; cdr3_nt: TGTGCCAGCAGATCCGACAGTAATAATTCACCCCTCCACTTT; j_call: TRBJ1-6; v_call: TRBV7-9; d_call: .; clone_size: .
cdr3_aa: CASRGGQLYQETQYF; cdr3_nt: TGTGCCAGCAGGGGCGGACAGTTGTACCAAGAGACCCAGTACTTC; j_call: TRBJ2-5; v_call: TRBV6-1; d_call: .; clone_size: .
cdr3_aa: CASGQGKTEAFF; cdr3_nt: TGTGCCAGTGGACAGGGTAAAACTGAAGCTTTCTTT; j_call: TRBJ1-1; v_call: TRBV28; d_call: TRBD1; clone_size: few
cdr3_aa: CASSTRYRGLANEQYF; cdr3_nt: TGTGCCAGCAGCACACGCTACAGGGGGCTGGCGAACGAGCAGTACTTC; j_call: TRBJ2-7; v_call: TRBV7-6; d_call: TRBD1; clone_size: .
cdr3_aa: CASSLKGNTIYF; cdr3_nt: TGTGCCAGCAGTTTGAAGGGGAACACCATATATTTT; j_call: TRBJ1-3; v_call: TRBV28; d_call: .; clone_size: .
cdr3_aa: CASSFTGSEQAFF; cdr3_nt: TGCGCCAGCAGCTTTACAGGGAGTGAACAAGCTTTCTTT; j_call: TRBJ1-1; v_call: TRBV5-1; d_call: .; clone_size: .
cdr3_aa: CASSKKAGREGERPQHF; cdr3_nt: TGTGCCAGCAGCAAAAAGGCAGGCAGGGAGGGAGAAAGGCCCCAGCATTTT; j_call: TRBJ1-5; v_call: TRBV21-1; d_call: .; clone_size: .
cdr3_aa: CASSIASVSEQYF; cdr3_nt: TGTGCCAGTAGTATCGCTAGCGTAAGCGAGCAGTACTTC; j_call: TRBJ2-7; v_call: TRBV19; d_call: .; clone_size: .
cdr3_aa: CASSFSGQGSQPQHF; cdr3_nt: TGTGCCAGCAGTTTCTCGGGACAGGGATCTCAGCCCCAGCATTTT; j_call: TRBJ1-5; v_call: TRBV6-5; d_call: TRBD1; clone_size: .
cdr3_aa: CAWTQGASEAFF; cdr3_nt: TGTGCCTGGACACAGGGGGCATCCGAAGCTTTCTTT; j_call: TRBJ1-1; v_call: TRBV30; d_call: TRBD1; clone_size: .
cdr3_aa: CAWRAGGSYTEAFF; cdr3_nt: TGTGCCTGGAGGGCAGGGGGCTCGTACACTGAAGCTTTCTTT; j_call: TRBJ1-1; v_call: TRBV30; d_call: TRBD1; clone_size: .
cdr3_aa: CSVGRGLAGNEQYF; cdr3_nt: TGCAGCGTTGGCAGGGGACTAGCGGGAAACGAGCAGTACTTC; j_call: TRBJ2-7; v_call: TRBV29-1; d_call: TRBD2; clone_size: .
cdr3_aa: CASSLGTGGIEQYF; cdr3_nt: TGTGCCAGCAGCTTGGGGACAGGGGGCATCGAGCAGTACTTC; j_call: TRBJ2-7; v_call: TRBV5-6; d_call: TRBD1; clone_size: .
cdr3_aa: CASSLYSDYGYTF; cdr3_nt: TGTGCCAGCAGCTTATATTCCGACTATGGCTACACCTTC; j_call: TRBJ1-2; v_call: TRBV7-9; d_call: .; clone_size: .
cdr3_aa: CASSVQVSDTEAFF; cdr3_nt: TGTGCCAGCAGCGTACAGGTGTCAGACACTGAAGCTTTCTTT; j_call: TRBJ1-1; v_call: TRBV9; d_call: .; clone_size: .
cdr3_aa: CASSPFSYNEQFF; cdr3_nt: TGTGCCAGCAGTCCCTTCTCCTACAATGAGCAGTTCTTC; j_call: TRBJ2-1; v_call: TRBV27; d_call: .; clone_size: .
cdr3_aa: CASSPGGLNTEAFF; cdr3_nt: TGTGCCAGCAGCCCGGGTGGTTTGAACACTGAAGCTTTCTTT; j_call: TRBJ1-1; v_call: TRBV9; d_call: .; clone_size: .
cdr3_aa: CASSFLAGGDNQPQHF; cdr3_nt: TGTGCCAGCAGTTTCCTGGCAGGGGGCGACAATCAGCCCCAGCATTTT; j_call: TRBJ1-5; v_call: TRBV6-6; d_call: TRBD1; clone_size: .
cdr3_aa: CASSVGTGEAFF; cdr3_nt: TGTGCCAGCAGCGTAGGAACAGGGGAGGCTTTCTTT; j_call: TRBJ1-1; v_call: TRBV9; d_call: TRBD1; clone_size: .
cdr3_aa: CASSPDRQTEAFF; cdr3_nt: TGTGCCAGCTCACCCGACAGGCAGACTGAAGCTTTCTTT; j_call: TRBJ1-1; v_call: TRBV18; d_call: .; clone_size: .
cdr3_aa: CASRGEDTQYF; cdr3_nt: TGTGCCAGCAGGGGCGAAGATACGCAGTATTTT; j_call: TRBJ2-3; v_call: TRBV7-9; d_call: .; clone_size: .
cdr3_aa: CASKLGQGGTGELFF; cdr3_nt: TGTGCCAGCAAATTAGGCCAGGGAGGCACCGGGGAGCTGTTTTTT; j_call: TRBJ2-2; v_call: TRBV6-5; d_call: .; clone_size: .
cdr3_aa: CASGLVSRHSYGYTF; cdr3_nt: TGTGCTAGTGGTTTGGTATCGCGACATTCTTATGGCTACACCTTC; j_call: TRBJ1-2; v_call: TRBV12-5; d_call: .; clone_size: few
cdr3_aa: CASSLLGGEGYTF; cdr3_nt: TGTGCCAGCAGTTTATTGGGGGGGGAGGGCTACACCTTC; j_call: TRBJ1-2; v_call: TRBV27; d_call: .; clone_size: .
cdr3_aa: CASSYSALAYPYEQYF; cdr3_nt: TGTGCCAGCAGTTACTCGGCGCTAGCGTACCCCTACGAGCAGTACTTC; j_call: TRBJ2-7; v_call: TRBV6-5; d_call: .; clone_size: .
cdr3_aa: CASSIDRVTNYGYTF; cdr3_nt: TGTGCCAGCAGTATAGATAGAGTTACTAACTATGGCTACACCTTC; j_call: TRBJ1-2; v_call: TRBV6-1; d_call: .; clone_size: .
cdr3_aa: CASSIWQGPQPQHF; cdr3_nt: TGTGCCAGTAGTATATGGCAGGGGCCTCAGCCCCAGCATTTT; j_call: TRBJ1-5; v_call: TRBV19; d_call: .; clone_size: .
cdr3_aa: CASSPGGGLTEAFF; cdr3_nt: TGTGCCAGCAGCCCTGGTGGAGGGTTGACTGAAGCTTTCTTT; j_call: TRBJ1-1; v_call: TRBV5-6; d_call: .; clone_size: .
cdr3_aa: CTSRAGGWNIQYF; cdr3_nt: TGCACCAGCAGAGCGGGGGGGTGGAACATTCAGTACTTC; j_call: TRBJ2-4; v_call: TRBV1; d_call: .; clone_size: few
cdr3_aa: CASSPEAAGSYEQYF; cdr3_nt: TGTGCCAGTAGTCCCGAGGCGGCAGGGTCCTACGAGCAGTACTTC; j_call: TRBJ2-7; v_call: TRBV19; d_call: .; clone_size: .
cdr3_aa: CASSTGTGAGLTDTQYF; cdr3_nt: TGTGCCAGTAGTACCGGGACAGGGGCTGGTCTCACAGATACGCAGTATTTT; j_call: TRBJ2-3; v_call: TRBV19; d_call: TRBD1; clone_size: .
cdr3_aa: CASSGTGGNTEAFF; cdr3_nt: TGTGCCAGCAGTGGGACAGGAGGAAACACTGAAGCTTTCTTT; j_call: TRBJ1-1; v_call: TRBV2; d_call: TRBD1; clone_size: .
cdr3_aa: CAWSVRGNQPQHF; cdr3_nt: TGTGCCTGGAGTGTGAGGGGCAATCAGCCCCAGCATTTT; j_call: TRBJ1-5; v_call: TRBV30; d_call: .; clone_size: .
cdr3_aa: CASSSIKSDRSYTGELFF; cdr3_nt: TGCGCCAGCAGTTCTATAAAATCGGACAGGTCCTACACCGGGGAGCTGTTTTTT; j_call: TRBJ2-2; v_call: TRBV5-1; d_call: TRBD1; clone_size: .
cdr3_aa: CASISPGGSGRRRNNEQFF; cdr3_nt: TGTGCCAGCATCTCCCCCGGCGGTAGCGGGAGACGTCGCAACAATGAGCAGTTCTTC; j_call: TRBJ2-1; v_call: TRBV28; d_call: TRBD2; clone_size: .
cdr3_aa: CASSPDRGRNEQFF; cdr3_nt: TGTGCCAGCAGCCCGGACAGGGGGAGAAATGAGCAGTTCTTC; j_call: TRBJ2-1; v_call: TRBV7-3; d_call: TRBD1; clone_size: .
cdr3_aa: CASSIRTGQDYGYTF; cdr3_nt: TGTGCCAGTAGTATAAGGACAGGGCAGGACTATGGCTACACCTTC; j_call: TRBJ1-2; v_call: TRBV19; d_call: TRBD1; clone_size: .
cdr3_aa: CASSQDRQGPEQYF; cdr3_nt: TGCGCCAGCAGCCAAGACCGACAGGGACCCGAGCAGTACTTC; j_call: TRBJ2-7; v_call: TRBV4-1; d_call: TRBD1; clone_size: .
cdr3_aa: CASSGRQGALSEGYTF; cdr3_nt: TGTGCCAGCAGTGGCAGACAGGGGGCCCTTTCAGAGGGCTACACCTTC; j_call: TRBJ1-2; v_call: TRBV25-1; d_call: TRBD1; clone_size: .
cdr3_aa: CATTAHWEDTEAFF; cdr3_nt: TGTGCCACCACCGCCCACTGGGAGGACACTGAAGCTTTCTTT; j_call: TRBJ1-1; v_call: TRBV15; d_call: .; clone_size: .
cdr3_aa: CASSLYVNEQYF; cdr3_nt: TGTGCCAGCAGTTTATATGTCAACGAGCAGTACTTC; j_call: TRBJ2-7; v_call: TRBV28; d_call: .; clone_size: .
cdr3_aa: CAWSVLGGPPYEQYF; cdr3_nt: TGTGCCTGGAGTGTATTAGGGGGACCTCCCTACGAGCAGTACTTC; j_call: TRBJ2-7; v_call: TRBV30; d_call: .; clone_size: .
cdr3_aa: CASSHEASGVVYEQYF; cdr3_nt: TGTGCCAGCAGCCACGAAGCTAGCGGGGTCGTTTACGAGCAGTACTTC; j_call: TRBJ2-7; v_call: TRBV4-2; d_call: TRBD2; clone_size: .
cdr3_aa: CASSPTGGIQETQYF; cdr3_nt: TGTGCCAGCAGCCCGACAGGGGGCATCCAAGAGACCCAGTACTTC; j_call: TRBJ2-5; v_call: TRBV5-4; d_call: TRBD1; clone_size: .
cdr3_aa: CASSLAQGRFTEAFF; cdr3_nt: TGCGCCAGCAGCTTGGCGCAGGGTAGATTTACTGAAGCTTTCTTT; j_call: TRBJ1-1; v_call: TRBV5-1; d_call: .; clone_size: .
cdr3_aa: CASRSQYSNQPQHF; cdr3_nt: TGTGCCAGTAGGAGCCAATATAGCAATCAGCCCCAGCATTTT; j_call: TRBJ1-5; v_call: TRBV19; d_call: .; clone_size: .
cdr3_aa: CASSYRRGWSYEQYF; cdr3_nt: TGTGCCAGCAGTTACCGGCGGGGGTGGTCCTACGAGCAGTACTTC; j_call: TRBJ2-7; v_call: TRBV6-5; d_call: TRBD2; clone_size: .
cdr3_aa: CASRSPRYYEQYF; cdr3_nt: TGTGCCAGCAGAAGCCCTAGGTACTACGAGCAGTACTTC; j_call: TRBJ2-7; v_call: TRBV7-2; d_call: .; clone_size: .
cdr3_aa: CASSLMGGFSGNTIYF; cdr3_nt: TGTGCCAGCAGCTTGATGGGAGGATTCTCTGGAAACACCATATATTTT; j_call: TRBJ1-3; v_call: TRBV5-8; d_call: .; clone_size: once
cdr3_aa: CASSQKATSGGYNEQFF; cdr3_nt: TGCGCCAGCAGCCAAAAAGCGACTAGCGGTGGGTACAATGAGCAGTTCTTC; j_call: TRBJ2-1; v_call: TRBV4-1; d_call: TRBD2; clone_size: .